This T cell receptor beta chain appears in the sequencing data of a study of cytomegalovirus exposure and HLA in healthy donors. Whole-study findings and limits: Three CMV-associated chains proved CMV antigen-specific in vitro.

As for this clone: Its antigen is unidentified.

Assay: immunoSEQ multiplex PCR; the TCRdb copy retains only in-frame clones and omits some. The profile shows a few hundred thousand clones, roughly 90% of them singletons. This CDR3 has 14 amino acids. V gave up 8 bases and J gave up 7 bases, with 18 bases separating them. Germline V gene lookup returns CDR1 MNHEY and CDR2 SMNVEV (reference sequence). The chain recombines TRBV27 with TRBJ1-5; TRBD1 is a possible D gene (6 bases). The sequenced sample consisted of PBMCs. The sequence was collected from a man aged 25 to 40 in good health and CMV-seronegative. CDR3 region: CASRLQGLLQPQHF. The DNA for the CDR3 is TGTGCCAGCCGATTACAGGGTCTTTTACAGCCCCAGCATTTT.